The present T cell receptor beta chain was sequenced within a study of pediatric ulcerative colitis (dated by TCRdb to about 2019). For context, the study as a whole: More than five ulcerative colitis patients had pancolitis and two had left-sided colitis, with histology consistent with ulcerative colitis in all. From roughly 10 newly diagnosed, treatment-naive pediatric ulcerative colitis patients and a few non-IBD control children, paired blood and rectal samples were collected. By Pediatric Ulcerative Colitis Activity Index, mild disease was classified in two patients, moderate disease in several and acute severe colitis in three. The research as a whole found: For technical reasons, the blood samples of a couple of patients yielded substantially fewer templates, so those samples were excluded from the blood-rectal overlap analysis. Because repertoires were derived from total lymphocyte DNA, patterns in rare subsets such as regulatory T cells may not have been reflected. Controls, mild-moderate and acute severe colitis patients were separated by rectal repertoire features, and reduced rectal diversity due to clonal expansions was observed in acute severe colitis. Clonal overlap between a subject's own blood and rectum was significantly greater in ulcerative colitis patients than in controls, which suggests more T cell trafficking to inflamed tissue. A couple of rectal CDR3 clonotypes were detected in all ulcerative colitis patients and were not detected in any of the controls. With only four individuals, the healthy control group was small.

In regard to this clone: The antigen this receptor binds is unknown. No per-base quality is available; no much larger clone lies one base away.

Before the diagnostic colonoscopy, none of the ulcerative colitis patients had been given any immunosuppressive medication. Blood was sampled at the time of the colonoscopy. The Wizard kit (Promega) was used to extract genomic DNA from the blood and intestinal samples. Using the immunoSEQ TRB Survey service, rearranged CDR3 beta regions were amplified from genomic DNA with multiplex V and J primers. Survey-level sequencing depth of up to 500,000 reads per sample was used to keep depth equal across samples. The libraries were purified and pooled, then sequenced using Illumina technology. The study's own analysis went as follows. Productive clonality, sample overlap, pairwise scatters, CDR3 beta length, V/D/J gene usage and productiveness were all assessed with the immunoSEQ online tools. Calculated diversity was defined as the number of unique rearrangements divided by total templates, multiplied by 100, and Shannon and Simpson indices were computed as well. Principal component analysis was performed on Z-score normalized data with the R prcomp function and the ggbiplot package. Morisita's index was used to quantify blood-rectal clonal overlap within each subject. Not all clones reach the TCRdb copy of this immuneACCESS table, which keeps in-frame sequences only. Checked studies attribute under half of the gap to unresolved V genes and leave the rest unexplained. V, J and clone size reflect that table, while D and trimming were determined from the DNA. Across this sample there are 64,000 or so clones, with around four fifths seen only once. The top ten clonotypes cover about 5.2% of the sample.

Reading the germline V gene gives CDR1 SGHDT and CDR2 YYEEEE. V and J are truncated by 0 bases and 3 bases respectively, leaving an intervening sequence of 9 bases. Inclusive of the bounding cysteine and phenylalanine, the CDR3 is 14 residues long. Only the CDR3 DNA stays, 42 bases, in frame from base 1. This chain joins TRBV5-6 to TRBJ1-2; the D gene lacks a confident call. Sequencing used blood. The TCR sequence derives from a boy younger than 18 with moderate ulcerative colitis. The sequenced DNA: TGTGCCAGCAGCTTGGGGCGGACCGACTATGGCTACACCTTC. This translates into CASSLGRTDYGYTF. When the CDR3 is completed using the reference TRBV5-6 and TRBJ1-2 genes on either side, the full variable domain is DAGVTQSPTHLIKTRGQQVTLRCSPKSGHDTVSWYQQALGQGPQFIFQYYEEEERQRGNFPDRFSGHQFPNYSSELNVNALLLGDSALYLCASSLGRTDYGYTFGSGTRLTVV.